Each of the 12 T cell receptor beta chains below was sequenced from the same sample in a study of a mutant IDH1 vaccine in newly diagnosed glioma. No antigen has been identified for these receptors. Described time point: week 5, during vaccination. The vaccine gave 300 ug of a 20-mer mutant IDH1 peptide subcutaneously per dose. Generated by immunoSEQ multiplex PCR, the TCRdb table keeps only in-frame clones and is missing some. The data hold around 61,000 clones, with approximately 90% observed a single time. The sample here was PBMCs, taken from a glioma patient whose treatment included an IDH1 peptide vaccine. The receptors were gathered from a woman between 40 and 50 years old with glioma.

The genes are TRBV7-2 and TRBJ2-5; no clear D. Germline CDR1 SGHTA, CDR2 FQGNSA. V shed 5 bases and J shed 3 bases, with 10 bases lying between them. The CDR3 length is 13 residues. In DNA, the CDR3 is TGTGCCAGCAGCCAGAGACGGGAAGAGACCCAGTACTTC. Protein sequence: CASSQRREETQYF.

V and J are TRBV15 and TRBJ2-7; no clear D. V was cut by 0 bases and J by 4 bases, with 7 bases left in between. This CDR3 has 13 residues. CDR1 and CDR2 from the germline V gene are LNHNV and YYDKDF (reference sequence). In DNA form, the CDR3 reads TGTGCCACCAGCAGAGATCGCGGTTACGAGCAGTACTTC. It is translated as CATSRDRGYEQYF.

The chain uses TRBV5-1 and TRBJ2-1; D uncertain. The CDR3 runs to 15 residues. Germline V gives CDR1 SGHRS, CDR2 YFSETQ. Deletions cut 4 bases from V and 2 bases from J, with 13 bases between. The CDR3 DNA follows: TGCGCCAGCAGCCCCTCCCCAGCACCCTACAATGAGCAGTTCTTC. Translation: CASSPSPAPYNEQFF.

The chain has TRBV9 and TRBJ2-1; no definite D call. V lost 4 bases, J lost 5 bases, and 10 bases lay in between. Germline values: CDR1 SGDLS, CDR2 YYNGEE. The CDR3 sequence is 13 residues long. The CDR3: CASSPGINNEQFF. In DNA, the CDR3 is TGTGCCAGCAGCCCTGGGATAAACAATGAGCAGTTCTTC.

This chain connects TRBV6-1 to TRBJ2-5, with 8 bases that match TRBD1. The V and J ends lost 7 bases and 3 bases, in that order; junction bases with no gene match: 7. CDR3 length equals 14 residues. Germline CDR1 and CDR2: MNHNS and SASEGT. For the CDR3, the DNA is TGTGCCAGCAAACAGGGGGTTCTCGAAGAGACCCAGTACTTC. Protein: CASKQGVLEETQYF.

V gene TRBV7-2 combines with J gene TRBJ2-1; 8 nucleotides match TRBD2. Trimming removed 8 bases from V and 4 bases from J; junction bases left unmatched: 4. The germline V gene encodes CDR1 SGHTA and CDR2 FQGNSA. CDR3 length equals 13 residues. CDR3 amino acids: CASYGGVYNEQFF. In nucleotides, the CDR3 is TGTGCCAGCTACGGGGGGGTATACAATGAGCAGTTCTTC.

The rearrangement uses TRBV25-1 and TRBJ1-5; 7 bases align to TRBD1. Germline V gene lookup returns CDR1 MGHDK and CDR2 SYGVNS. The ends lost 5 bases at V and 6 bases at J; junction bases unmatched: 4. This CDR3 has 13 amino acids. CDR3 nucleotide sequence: TGTGCCAGCAGTCTAGGGGGCGTTCAGCCCCAGCATTTT. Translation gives CASSLGGVQPQHF.

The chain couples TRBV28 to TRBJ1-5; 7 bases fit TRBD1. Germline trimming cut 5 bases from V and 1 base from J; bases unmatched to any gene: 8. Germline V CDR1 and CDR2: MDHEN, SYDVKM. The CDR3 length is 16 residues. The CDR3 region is CASSTGAWGSNQPQHF. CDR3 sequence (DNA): TGTGCCAGCAGTACAGGGGCATGGGGGAGCAATCAGCCCCAGCATTTT.

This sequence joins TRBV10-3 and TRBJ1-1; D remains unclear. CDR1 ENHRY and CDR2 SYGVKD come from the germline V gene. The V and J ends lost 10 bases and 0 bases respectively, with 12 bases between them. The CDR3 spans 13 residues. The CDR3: CATQAHMNTEAFF. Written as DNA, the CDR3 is TGTGCCACGCAGGCCCACATGAACACTGAAGCTTTCTTT.

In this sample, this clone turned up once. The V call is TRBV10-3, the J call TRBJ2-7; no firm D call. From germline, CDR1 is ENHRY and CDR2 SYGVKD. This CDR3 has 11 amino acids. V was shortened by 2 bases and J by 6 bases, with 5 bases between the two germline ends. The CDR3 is CAISEAREQYF. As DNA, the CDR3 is TGTGCCATCAGTGAGGCGCGCGAGCAGTACTTC.

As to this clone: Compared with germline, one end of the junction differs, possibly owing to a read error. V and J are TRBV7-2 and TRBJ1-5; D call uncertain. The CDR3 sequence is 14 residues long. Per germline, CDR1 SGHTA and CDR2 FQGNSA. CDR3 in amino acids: CASSLAGPNQRQHF. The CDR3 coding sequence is TGTGCCAGCAGCTTAGCCGGGCCCAATCAGCGCCAGCATTTT.

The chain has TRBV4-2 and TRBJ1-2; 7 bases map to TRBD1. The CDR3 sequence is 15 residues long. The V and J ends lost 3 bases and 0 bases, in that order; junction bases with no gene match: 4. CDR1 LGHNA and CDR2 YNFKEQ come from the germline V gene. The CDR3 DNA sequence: TGTGCCAGCAGCCATCAAGGACAGGCTAACTATGGCTACACCTTC. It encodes CASSHQGQANYGYTF.